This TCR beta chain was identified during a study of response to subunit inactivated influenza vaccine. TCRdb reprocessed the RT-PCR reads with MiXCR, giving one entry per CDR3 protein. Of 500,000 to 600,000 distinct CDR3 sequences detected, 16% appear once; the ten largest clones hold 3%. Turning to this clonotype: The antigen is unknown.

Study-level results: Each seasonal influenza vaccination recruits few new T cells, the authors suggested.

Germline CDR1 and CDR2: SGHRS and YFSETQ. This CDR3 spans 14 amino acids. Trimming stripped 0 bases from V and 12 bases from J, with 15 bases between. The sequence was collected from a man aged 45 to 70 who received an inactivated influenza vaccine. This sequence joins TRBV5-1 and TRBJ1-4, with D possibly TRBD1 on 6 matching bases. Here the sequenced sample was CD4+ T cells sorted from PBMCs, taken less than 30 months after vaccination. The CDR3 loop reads CASSLADGGGELFF. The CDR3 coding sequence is TGCGCCAGCAGCTTGGCCGACGGAGGGGGTGAACTGTTTTTT.